This paragraph covers one TCR beta chain sequence. Data came from immunoSEQ multiplex PCR; TCRdb stores just in-frame clones and leaves some out. Here the sample spans 350,000 or so clones, around 83% being singletons. The sample belongs to a study of blood T cell repertoires in COVID-19. Germline V gene data show CDR1 as SGHNT and CDR2 as YYREEE (reference sequence). The V end lost 3 bases, the J end lost 1 base, and 11 bases lay between the germline ends. The CDR3 has 15 amino acids. This TCR derives from a man between 25 and 39 years old with active or convalescent COVID-19. The chain uses TRBV5-4 and TRBJ2-1; D is unresolved. Specimen: peripheral blood. The CDR3 nucleotides are TGTGCCAGCAGCTACGCGAGCCTATCCTACAATGAGCAGTTCTTC. It yields the protein CASSYASLSYNEQFF.